This T cell receptor (beta chain) came from a study of CD8+ T cells in alopecia areata (dated 2018 in TCRdb). In the study overall: The treated patients, all with moderate-to-severe alopecia areata, were enrolled in an open-label pilot trial of oral tofacitinib given at 5 to 10 mg twice daily. On the human side, TCRbeta sequencing was run on scalp tissue and on sorted CD4+ and CD8+ peripheral blood T cells from healthy controls and from alopecia areata patients with either patchy or totalis/universalis disease. TCRbeta CDR3 regions were amplified by immunoSEQ multiplex PCR with 35 Vbeta forward and 13 Jbeta reverse primers. Scalp clonality was compared among normal scalp (n=4), patchy alopecia areata scalp (n=8), and alopecia totalis/universalis scalp (n=8). RNA came from the PAXgene miRNA kit for fixed scalp, the miRNeasy kit for PBMCs, and the RNeasy kit for mouse skin. Patients stayed on tofacitinib for 6 to 18 months and then had 6 months of follow-up off drug so that delayed response and recurrence could be assessed. Patients on tofacitinib were biopsied at baseline and after 4 and 24 weeks of treatment, and several of the patients also had a later scalp biopsy. To study T cell clonal expansion in alopecia areata, the researchers applied high-throughput TCRbeta sequencing to both the C3H/HeJ mouse model and human patients. The investigation overall reported the following: Compared with normal scalp, lesional scalp, particularly in alopecia totalis/universalis, had higher clonality and more expanded CD8+ clones, which suggests antigenic drive. Scalp TCR repertoire analysis is complicated because resident alphabeta T cells in normal human skin are also sequenced, whereas mouse skin is dominated by gammadelta T cells. Shared TCR sequences between patients were less evident than in mice, which may be partly attributable to HLA diversity in the patient population.

The method behind the library was the immunoSEQ multiplex PCR assay. To provide template for TCR sequencing, every sample had RNA extracted and reverse transcribed into cDNA. First-strand cDNA was synthesized with SuperScript III using a 2:1 mix of oligo-dT and random hexamers. A synthetic immune receptor repertoire was used to measure amplification bias, and any remaining bias was corrected computationally. The study's processing was this. Raw reads were preprocessed to remove errors, and CDR3 was defined by IMGT conventions from the conserved cysteine to phenylalanine. Clonality was computed by normalizing Shannon entropy by log2 of the number of productive unique TCRs and subtracting the result from 1. Whether scalp clones were CD4 or CD8 was inferred by matching scalp TCRbeta sequences against CD4 and CD8 repertoires sorted from blood. TCRdb obtained this table from immuneACCESS and retained in-frame rearrangements with V and J assigned. These tables miss some clones; where compared with another copy, unresolved V genes account for less than half of the shortfall, and the remainder is unexplained. V and J calls and clone size are given by that table; D and trimming were obtained from the DNA. This sample gives about 7,400 clones in total; just over 65% of them show up just once. In total, the top ten clones hold under 25% of the sample.

Note on this clone: The antigen this receptor binds is unknown. Within one base of it there is no much larger clone, and no base qualities were kept.

The time point label, as the study defines it: baseline before oral tofacitinib. From alopecia areata patients, peripheral blood was collected along with lesional scalp punch biopsies. Human scalp biopsies were fixed immediately in PAXgene tissue containers. Sequencing was performed on skin, taken at week 0. This clonotype was obtained from a human donor with alopecia areata.

The CDR3 region reads CASSLWIRIAYGYTF. DNA sequence: TGTGCCAGCAGCTTGTGGATCAGGATCGCCTATGGCTACACCTTC. The V gene is TRBV5-6 and the J gene is TRBJ1-2; the D gene lacks a confident call. CDR1 SGHDT and CDR2 YYEEEE are derived from the germline V gene. V sheds 1 base and J sheds 4 bases, leaving 14 bases between their ends. Inclusive of the bounding cysteine and phenylalanine, the CDR3 is 15 residues long. Only the CDR3 portion is preserved as DNA: 45 bases, with reading frame beginning at the first base. The CDR3 plus the reference TRBV5-6 and TRBJ1-2 genes for the other parts give the full variable domain: DAGVTQSPTHLIKTRGQQVTLRCSPKSGHDTVSWYQQALGQGPQFIFQYYEEEERQRGNFPDRFSGHQFPNYSSELNVNALLLGDSALYLCASSLWIRIAYGYTFGSGTRLTVV.